The clone carrying this T cell receptor (beta chain) came up a few times. Its antigen is as yet unknown. Assay: immunoSEQ multiplex PCR; the TCRdb copy retains only in-frame clones and omits some. Of some 170,000 clones in the sample, 85% to 95% are singletons; the top ten hold around 0.9%. The CDR3 has 13 amino acids. CDR1 is SEHNR and CDR2 is FQNEAQ in the germline V gene (reference sequence). Trimming stripped 1 base from V and 3 bases from J, with 6 bases between. This record comes from a study of T cell responses to AZD1222 COVID-19 vaccine. Study overall: Samples with a second dose at about 4 or about 12 weeks were pooled together. Study observations and caveats: Females outnumbered males among donors, who were mostly white British; clonal diversity was possibly underestimated.

The chain carries TRBV7-9 and TRBJ1-1, with D uncertain. Sequenced material: peripheral blood, taken on day 0 of AZD1222 vaccination. This clonotype was obtained from an adult in good health. CDR3 in DNA: TGTGCCAGCAGCTTAGAGGCAGACACTGAAGCTTTCTTT. Translated: CASSLEADTEAFF.